Shown below are 20 T cell receptor beta chains from a single sample sequenced in a study of T cell responses to AZD1222 COVID-19 vaccine. Only in-frame clones appear in the TCRdb table, and some are missing; sequencing was by immunoSEQ multiplex PCR. The top ten hold around 7.8% of the sample, which has approximately 120,000 clones, approximately 90% seen once. The sequences come from peripheral blood, collected on day 0 of AZD1222 vaccination. The receptors stem from an adult in good health.

This clone is a singleton in its sample. V usage is TRBV6-2 or TRBV6-3 and J usage is TRBJ2-5; D is uncertain. Germline V gives CDR1 MNHEY, CDR2 SVGEGT. Trimming stripped 4 bases from V and 5 bases from J, with 5 bases between. The CDR3 runs 11 residues. The CDR3 sequence: CASSSLETQYF. CDR3 nucleotides: TGTGCCAGCAGTTCGTTGGAGACCCAGTACTTC.

The chain combines TRBV24-1 with TRBJ2-7, with D tentatively TRBD2 (5 bases). CDR1 and CDR2 (germline): KGHDR, SFDVKD. The CDR3 runs 13 residues. Trimming removed 8 bases from V and 2 bases from J, with 12 bases in between. The CDR3 sequence is CATITSRPYEQYF. The CDR3 coding sequence is TGTGCCACCATTACTAGTCGGCCCTACGAGCAGTACTTC.

This rearrangement joins TRBV7-6 to TRBJ2-1; 8 bases map to TRBD1. The V segment lost 5 bases and the J segment 9 bases; nucleotides outside the gene matches: 12. The CDR3 is made up of 15 amino acids. Germline V CDR1 and CDR2: SGHVS, FNYEAQ. The CDR3 sequence: CASSPRTTGGSEQFF. CDR3 coding DNA: TGTGCCAGCAGCCCGCGAACAACAGGGGGATCTGAGCAGTTCTTC. The full variable domain, rest sourced from reference TRBV7-6 and TRBJ2-1, is GAGVSQSPRYKVTKRGQDVALRCDPISGHVSLYWYRQALGQGPEFLTYFNYEAQQDKSGLPNDRFSAERPEGSISTLTIQRTEQRDSAMYRCASSPRTTGGSEQFFGPGTRLTVL.

The V call is TRBV4-1, the J call TRBJ2-6; a possible D gene is TRBD1 (5 bases). V was trimmed by 1 base and J by 2 bases, leaving 12 bases between them. This CDR3 region has 17 residues. Germline CDR1 MGHRA, CDR2 YSYEKL. The chain's CDR3 is CASSQAQALAGANVLTF. The CDR3 DNA reads as TGCGCCAGCAGCCAAGCACAGGCCCTGGCTGGGGCCAACGTCCTGACTTTC.

The chain has TRBV19 and TRBJ2-1; possibly TRBD2 for D (7 bases). Trimming left V 3 bases short and J 7 bases short, with 13 bases between. This CDR3 is built from 14 residues. The germline V gene has CDR1 LNHDA and CDR2 SQIVND (reference sequence). The DNA of the CDR3 is TGTGCCAGTAGTATCGGGGGGCAGGTTAATGAGCAGTTCTTC. Translated: CASSIGGQVNEQFF.

This chain uses TRBV18 with TRBJ1-2; D remains ambiguous. This CDR3 contains 15 residues. CDR1 KGHSH and CDR2 LQKENI come from the germline V gene. Trimming cost V 0 bases and J 2 bases, with 10 bases left between them. The CDR3 region is CASSPPRATNYGYTF. The CDR3, as DNA: TGTGCCAGCTCACCACCGAGGGCAACCAACTATGGCTACACCTTC.

This rearrangement joins TRBV27 to TRBJ1-5; 7 nucleotides match TRBD1. With 5 bases clipped from V and 8 bases from J, the junction kept 9 bases outside the gene matches. The CDR3 covers 14 residues. Per the germline V gene, CDR1 is MNHEY and CDR2 is SMNVEV (reference sequence). The CDR3 bases are TGTGCCAGCAGTCGGGACAGCTCCTGGGAGCCCCAGCATTTT. It codes for CASSRDSSWEPQHF.

The rearrangement uses TRBV6-6 and TRBJ1-5; D remains ambiguous. Germline-derived CDR1 and CDR2 are MNHNY and SVGAGI (reference sequence). The V end was cut by 2 bases, the J end by 6 bases, with 14 bases between. The CDR3 runs to 15 residues. CDR3 residues: CASSYTGPRSQPQHF. CDR3 nucleotide sequence: TGTGCCAGCAGTTACACCGGGCCAAGGAGTCAGCCCCAGCATTTT.

This sequence joins TRBV14 and TRBJ1-2; 7 bases line up with TRBD1. Unmatched junction bases numbered 10, after V lost 4 bases and J lost 8 bases. The CDR3 covers 14 residues. Per the germline V gene, CDR1 is SGHDN and CDR2 is FVKESK. CDR3 region: CASSLGQPVGGYTF. CDR3 sequence (DNA): TGTGCCAGCAGCCTGGGACAGCCCGTCGGGGGCTACACCTTC.

V is TRBV30 and J is TRBJ2-7; weak D call: TRBD2 (5 bases). The CDR3 sequence is 13 residues long. The germline V gene encodes CDR1 GTSNPN and CDR2 SVGIG (reference sequence). Trimming took 0 bases from V and 4 from J, leaving 10 bases between them. The CDR3 nucleotides are TGTGCCTGGAGTGTACAGTCGGGGTACGAGCAGTACTTC. Protein product: CAWSVQSGYEQYF.

The chain carries TRBV5-1 and TRBJ2-4, with unresolved D. With 0 bases removed from V and 0 bases from J, the gap between germline ends came to 4 bases. CDR3 length: 14 amino acids. The germline gives CDR1 SGHRS, CDR2 YFSETQ. For the CDR3, the DNA is TGCGCCAGCAGCTTGGACTTAGCCAAAAACATTCAGTACTTC. This sequence encodes CASSLDLAKNIQYF.

This chain connects TRBV10-3 to TRBJ2-7, with D possibly matching TRBD1 (6 bases). The CDR3 covers 13 residues. The V and J ends lost 8 bases and 7 bases respectively, with 18 bases between them. Germline V gene data show CDR1 as ENHRY and CDR2 as SYGVKD. CDR3 amino acids: CAIGGRDGREQYF. CDR3 nucleotide sequence: TGTGCCATCGGGGGCAGGGACGGGCGGGAGCAGTACTTC.

This clone was observed a single time. The chain combines TRBV20-1 with TRBJ2-1; 8 bases fit TRBD1. The V and J ends lost 5 bases and 8 bases, in that order; junction bases with no gene match: 2. This CDR3 is 11 amino acids long. Per germline, CDR1 DFQATT and CDR2 SNEGSKA (reference sequence). As DNA, the CDR3 is TGCAGTGCTGACAGGGGACATGAGCAGTTCTTC. Protein sequence: CSADRGHEQFF.

Here the CDR3 reads CASSWGTGGETQYF. CDR3 bases: TGTGCCAGCAGCTGGGGGACCGGGGGTGAGACCCAGTACTTC. The chain has TRBV11-2 and TRBJ2-5, with D maybe TRBD2 (6 bases). V lost 4 bases to trimming and J lost 5 bases, with 14 bases between them. This CDR3 is 14 amino acids long. The V gene's germline CDR1 is SGHAT and CDR2 FQNNGV.

This chain links TRBV2 with TRBJ2-7; D may be TRBD2 (6 bases). Germline CDR1 reads SNHLY; CDR2 reads FYNNEI. Trimming shortened V by 7 bases and J by 0 bases, and 10 bases separated the two germline ends. This CDR3 is 13 amino acids long. The CDR3 here is CASKEGLSYEQYF. CDR3 nucleotide sequence: TGTGCCAGCAAGGAGGGTCTCTCCTACGAGCAGTACTTC.

J is TRBJ2-1 and V is TRBV7-6, with D uncertain. The CDR3 covers 13 residues. V was cut by 1 base and J by 5 bases, with 6 bases left in between. Germline loops: CDR1 SGHVS, CDR2 FNYEAQ. The CDR3 DNA is TGTGCCAGCAGCTTAGGTATGGACAATGAGCAGTTCTTC. The encoded protein is CASSLGMDNEQFF.

The chain couples TRBV5-6 to TRBJ1-1; D gene ambiguous. This CDR3 spans 15 amino acids. Germline V gene lookup returns CDR1 SGHDT and CDR2 YYEEEE. V lost 0 bases and J 1 base, leaving 10 bases between the germline ends. The CDR3 reads CASSLGGGWNTEAFF. The CDR3 nucleotides are TGTGCCAGCAGCTTGGGAGGTGGGTGGAACACTGAAGCTTTCTTT.

The V and J genes are TRBV5-1 and TRBJ2-7, with a tentative D call TRBD2 (5 bases). Germline CDR1 SGHRS, CDR2 YFSETQ. This CDR3 region has 14 residues. V was cut by 4 bases and J by 5 bases, with 16 bases left in between. CDR3 amino acids: CASSAGLEVDEQYF. The CDR3 region has the DNA TGCGCCAGCAGCGCAGGACTTGAAGTGGACGAGCAGTACTTC.

V and J are TRBV7-2 and TRBJ2-7; D possibly uses TRBD1 or TRBD2 (6 bases each). The CDR3 extends over 17 amino acids. Trimming removed 2 bases at V and 4 bases at J, with 21 bases between. In germline, CDR1 is SGHTA, CDR2 FQGNSA. The DNA of the CDR3 is TGTGCCAGCAGCTTAATGGGGAGAGGGGGGCTGGGTTACGAGCAGTACTTC. Translation gives CASSLMGRGGLGYEQYF.

This clone was detected only once. J is TRBJ2-7 and V is TRBV5-1; D is possibly TRBD2 (5 bases). V was trimmed by 3 bases and J by 7 bases, leaving 17 bases between them. There are 14 residues in the CDR3. From germline, CDR1 is SGHRS and CDR2 YFSETQ. The CDR3 protein is CASSSSSASSEQYF. In nucleotides, the CDR3 is TGCGCCAGCAGCTCGAGTAGCGCTTCGTCGGAGCAGTACTTC.